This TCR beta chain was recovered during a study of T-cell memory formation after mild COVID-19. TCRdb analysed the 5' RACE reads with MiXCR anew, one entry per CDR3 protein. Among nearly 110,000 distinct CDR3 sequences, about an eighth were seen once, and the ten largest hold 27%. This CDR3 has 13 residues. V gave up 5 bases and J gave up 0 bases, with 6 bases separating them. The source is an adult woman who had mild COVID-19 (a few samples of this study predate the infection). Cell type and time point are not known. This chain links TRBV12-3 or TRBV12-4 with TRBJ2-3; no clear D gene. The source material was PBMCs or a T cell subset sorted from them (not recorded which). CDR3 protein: CASSPESTDTQYF. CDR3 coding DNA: TGTGCCAGCAGTCCAGAAAGCACAGATACGCAGTATTTT.